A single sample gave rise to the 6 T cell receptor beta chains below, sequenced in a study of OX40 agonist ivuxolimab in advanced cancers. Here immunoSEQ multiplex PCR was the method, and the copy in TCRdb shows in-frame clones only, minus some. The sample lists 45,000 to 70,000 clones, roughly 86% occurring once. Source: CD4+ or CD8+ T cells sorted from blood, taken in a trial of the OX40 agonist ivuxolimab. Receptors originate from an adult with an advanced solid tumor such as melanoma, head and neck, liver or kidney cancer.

CDR3: CASSVGQRSSYEQYF. The DNA of the CDR3 is TGTGCCAGCAGCGTCGGACAGAGGAGCTCCTACGAGCAGTACTTC. V usage is TRBV11-2 and J usage is TRBJ2-7, with D tentatively TRBD1 (6 bases). The germline CDR1 and CDR2 sequences are SGHAT and FQNNGV. V lost 5 bases to trimming and J lost 0 bases, with 14 bases between them. This CDR3 has 15 residues.

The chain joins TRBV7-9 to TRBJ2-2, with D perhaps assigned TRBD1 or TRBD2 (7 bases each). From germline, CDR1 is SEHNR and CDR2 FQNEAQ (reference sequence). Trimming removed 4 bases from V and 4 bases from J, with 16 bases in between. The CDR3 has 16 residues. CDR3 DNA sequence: TGTGCCAGCAGCTCCCAGGGGGGGAGTGTCACCGGGGAGCTGTTTTTT. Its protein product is CASSSQGGSVTGELFF. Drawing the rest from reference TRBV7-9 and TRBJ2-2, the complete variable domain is DTGVSQNPRHKITKRGQNVTFRCDPISEHNRLYWYRQTLGQGPEFLTYFQNEAQLEKSRLLSDRFSAERPKGSFSTLEIQRTEQGDSAMYLCASSSQGGSVTGELFFGEGSRLTVL.

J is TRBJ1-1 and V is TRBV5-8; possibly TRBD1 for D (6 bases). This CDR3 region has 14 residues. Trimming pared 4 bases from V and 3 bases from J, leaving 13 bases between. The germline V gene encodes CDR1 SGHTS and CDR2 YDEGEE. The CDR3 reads CASSADRRYTEAFF. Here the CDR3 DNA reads TGTGCCAGCAGCGCCGACAGGCGGTACACTGAAGCTTTCTTT. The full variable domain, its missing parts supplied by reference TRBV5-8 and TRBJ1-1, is EAGVTQSPTHLIKTRGQQATLRCSPISGHTSVYWYQQALGLGLQFLLWYDEGEERNRGNFPPRFSGRQFPNYSSELNVNALELEDSALYLCASSADRRYTEAFFGQGTRLTVV.

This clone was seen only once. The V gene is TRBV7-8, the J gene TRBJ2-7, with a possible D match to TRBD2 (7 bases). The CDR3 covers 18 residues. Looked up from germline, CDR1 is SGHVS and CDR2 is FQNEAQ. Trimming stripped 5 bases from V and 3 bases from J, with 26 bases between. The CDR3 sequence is CASSQRLVGGGPYYEQYF. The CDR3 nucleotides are TGTGCCAGCAGCCAGAGACTGGTGGGGGGGGGCCCTTACTACGAGCAGTACTTC.

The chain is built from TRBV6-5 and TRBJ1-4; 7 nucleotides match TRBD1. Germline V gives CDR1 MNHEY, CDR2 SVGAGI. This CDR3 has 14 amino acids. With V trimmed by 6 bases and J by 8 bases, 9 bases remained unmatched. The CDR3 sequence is CASSFDREGEKLFF. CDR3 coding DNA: TGTGCCAGCAGCTTCGACAGGGAAGGAGAAAAACTGTTTTTT.

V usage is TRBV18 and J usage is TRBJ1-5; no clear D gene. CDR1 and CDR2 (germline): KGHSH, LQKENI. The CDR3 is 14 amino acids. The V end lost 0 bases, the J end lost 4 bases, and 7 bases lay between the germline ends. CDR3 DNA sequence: TGTGCCAGCTCACCACCAACAGCAAATCAGCCCCAGCATTTT. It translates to CASSPPTANQPQHF.